The following is a T cell receptor beta chain sequence with its context. The data stem from a study of control samples from healthy donors and cancer patients. Clones were read by immunoSEQ multiplex PCR, and TCRdb kept only the in-frame ones, dropping some. Among 95,000 to 150,000 clones listed, approximately 90% were seen once. Sequences were obtained from blood. The origin of this receptor is a man younger than 45 in good health.

CDR3 bases: TGTGCCAGCAGCCCGGGGGGCAGGGGCGGACAGCCCCAGCATTTT. It codes for CASSPGGRGGQPQHF. This chain links TRBV4-2 with TRBJ1-5; D is possibly TRBD1 (6 bases). V lost 4 bases to trimming and J lost 7 bases, with 17 bases between them. Germline lookup yields CDR1 LGHNA and CDR2 YNFKEQ. The CDR3 sequence is 15 residues long.